The 14 T cell receptor beta chains below were found in one sample sequenced in a study of response to subunit inactivated influenza vaccine. TCRdb re-called the RT-PCR reads through MiXCR, storing one row per CDR3 protein. Among hundreds of thousands of distinct CDR3 sequences, more than 15% were seen once, and the ten largest hold around 10%. This material consisted of PBMCs from blood, taken about 13 days after vaccination. These receptors were collected from a man in his fifties or sixties who received an inactivated influenza vaccine.

This chain uses TRBV20-1 with TRBJ1-2; 7 positions agree with TRBD1. CDR1 is DFQATT, CDR2 SNEGSKA, per germline (reference sequence). This CDR3 region has 15 residues. V lost 2 bases and J lost 7; bases outside the gene matches: 13. In nucleotides, the CDR3 is TGCAGTGCTAGATATACGGACAGGACGGCGGGTGGCTACACCTTC. It yields the protein CSARYTDRTAGGYTF.

Only a few counts were recorded for this clonotype. V gene TRBV20-1 combines with J gene TRBJ2-1; the match to TRBD2 covers 11 bases. The CDR3 is made up of 14 amino acids. CDR1 and CDR2 (germline): DFQATT, SNEGSKA (reference sequence). CDR3 protein: CSPTSGSSYNEQFF. The CDR3 DNA sequence: TGCAGCCCTACTAGCGGGAGCTCCTACAATGAGCAGTTCTTC.

The chain employs TRBV5-4 and TRBJ2-6, with D maybe TRBD1 (6 bases). Germline CDR1 is SGHNT and CDR2 is YYREEE (reference sequence). V shed 1 base and J shed 0 bases, with 20 bases lying between them. The CDR3 loop spans 20 amino acids. The CDR3 DNA reads as TGTGCCAGCAGCTTGCTTCCCCCGGGACATCTTAGCTCTGGGGCCAACGTCCTGACTTTC. This codes for CASSLLPPGHLSSGANVLTF.

This chain connects TRBV2 to TRBJ1-1, with D tentatively TRBD1 (5 bases). The V end lost 6 bases, the J end lost 2 bases, and 13 bases lay between the germline ends. The CDR3 is made up of 14 amino acids. CDR1 and CDR2 (germline): SNHLY, FYNNEI. The CDR3 loop reads CASRITDTNTEAFF. The CDR3 coding sequence is TGTGCCAGCAGGATAACGGACACAAACACTGAAGCTTTCTTT.

This rearrangement joins TRBV5-5 to TRBJ2-3; D possibly corresponds to TRBD2 (6 bases). The germline gives CDR1 SGHKS, CDR2 YYEKEE (reference sequence). V lost 4 bases to trimming and J lost 0 bases, with 15 bases between them. The CDR3 covers 16 residues. The CDR3, as DNA: TGTGCCAGCAGCCAGCGACTAGGAGCCAGCACAGATACGCAGTATTTT. Protein sequence: CASSQRLGASTDTQYF. Complete variable domain (other parts from reference TRBV5-5 and TRBJ2-3): DAGVTQSPTHLIKTRGQQVTLRCSPISGHKSVSWYQQVLGQGPQFIFQYYEKEERGRGNFPDRFSARQFPNYSSELNVNALLLGDSALYLCASSQRLGASTDTQYFGPGTRLTVL.

This clonotype occurred a few times. The gene calls are TRBV7-2 and TRBJ1-2; the match to TRBD1 covers 7 bases. The CDR3 totals 14 residues. CDR1 SGHTA and CDR2 FQGNSA come from the germline V gene. The junction had 5 bases not matched to a gene; V was cut back by 1 base and J by 6 bases. This CDR3 reads CASSLDGQVNGYTF. The CDR3 nucleotides read TGTGCCAGCAGCTTAGACGGACAGGTTAATGGCTACACCTTC.

This clonotype was observed at least ten times. The chain has TRBV18 and TRBJ2-1; D is unclear. The CDR3 totals 15 residues. V lost 0 bases and J 0 bases, leaving 6 bases between the germline ends. In germline, CDR1 is KGHSH, CDR2 LQKENI. For the CDR3, the DNA is TGTGCCAGCTCACCACCGGGATCCTCCTACAATGAGCAGTTCTTC. Its translation is CASSPPGSSYNEQFF. Full variable domain (outside the CDR3, taken from reference TRBV18 and TRBJ2-1): NAGVMQNPRHLVRRRGQEARLRCSPMKGHSHVYWYRQLPEEGLKFMVYLQKENIIDESGMPKERFSAEFPKEGPSILRIQQVVRGDSAAYFCASSPPGSSYNEQFFGPGTRLTVL.

Only a few counts were recorded for this clonotype. This rearrangement joins TRBV7-2 to TRBJ1-6; no clear D. This CDR3 is built from 14 residues. CDR1 is SGHTA and CDR2 is FQGNSA in the germline V gene. Trimming pared 3 bases from V and 3 bases from J, leaving 6 bases between. CDR3 loop: CASSFSRYNSPLHF. The CDR3, as DNA: TGTGCCAGCAGCTTTAGCCGCTATAATTCACCCCTCCACTTT.

This clonotype was recorded at least ten times. The chain employs TRBV5-5 and TRBJ2-7, with no clear D. Germline CDR1 is SGHKS and CDR2 is YYEKEE (reference sequence). The CDR3 is made up of 13 amino acids. V was pared by 2 bases and J by 3 bases, with 9 bases between. The CDR3 loop reads CASSLGPNYEQYF. DNA of the CDR3: TGTGCCAGCAGCTTAGGACCCAACTACGAGCAGTACTTC.

Only a few counts were recorded for this clonotype. V is TRBV12-3 or TRBV12-4 and J is TRBJ2-3; 10 bases are a match to TRBD2. The CDR3 is 17 residues long. V shed 3 bases, J shed 0 bases, and the junction held 6 bases outside the gene matches. Here the CDR3 reads CASSFASGSFSTDTQYF. For the CDR3, the DNA is TGTGCCAGCAGTTTTGCTAGCGGGAGCTTCAGCACAGATACGCAGTATTTT.

This clonotype appeared a few times. V gene TRBV6-5 combines with J gene TRBJ2-2, with D tentatively TRBD1 (6 bases). The CDR3 contains 15 residues. Per germline, CDR1 MNHEY and CDR2 SVGAGI. Trimming stripped 6 bases from V and 3 bases from J, with 14 bases between. Here the CDR3 DNA reads TGTGCCAGCAGGTTACTCCCAGGGGACACCGGGGAGCTGTTTTTT. It yields the protein CASRLLPGDTGELFF.

In its sample, this clonotype was seen many times. The CDR3: CSVEARDRGRNEQFF. In DNA, the CDR3 is TGCAGCGTTGAGGCGAGGGACAGGGGGCGGAATGAGCAGTTCTTC. The chain carries TRBV29-1 and TRBJ2-1; 12 bases are shared with TRBD1. The trim removed 3 bases at V and 7 bases at J, leaving 7 bases unmatched. Germline V gene data show CDR1 as SQVTM and CDR2 as ANQGSEA. This CDR3 is 15 amino acids long.

The table lists this clonotype with a few counts. The V and J genes are TRBV5-1 and TRBJ2-1; possibly TRBD2 for D (5 bases). V gave up 2 bases and J gave up 9 bases, with 12 bases separating them. This CDR3 is 13 amino acids long. The V gene's germline CDR1 is SGHRS and CDR2 YFSETQ. Here the CDR3 reads CASSLNPSGEQFF. Here the CDR3 DNA reads TGCGCCAGCAGCTTAAATCCGAGCGGTGAGCAGTTCTTC.

CDR3 sequence reads: CATSARKTSLGLDEQFF. The CDR3 DNA sequence: TGTGCCACCAGTGCCCGAAAGACTAGTTTGGGATTGGATGAGCAGTTCTTC. The chain combines TRBV24-1 with TRBJ2-1; tentatively, D is TRBD2 (6 bases). The V end lost 5 bases, the J end lost 8 bases, and 24 bases lay between the germline ends. The CDR3 loop spans 17 amino acids. Germline lookup yields CDR1 KGHDR and CDR2 SFDVKD.